This TCR beta chain derives from a study of lymphopenia after photon versus proton radiotherapy. Study outcomes and limitations: Oligoclonal CD8+ Temra expansion after nadir drove photon patients' diversity drop.

As concerns this clone: What it recognizes is unknown.

TCRdb's copy holds only in-frame clones and misses some; the assay was immunoSEQ multiplex PCR. Of about 7,300 clones listed, just under 95% were seen once; the top ten hold approximately 1.5%. The CDR3 loop spans 14 amino acids. The germline gives CDR1 SGHDT, CDR2 YYEEEE. V lost 4 bases and J 5 bases, leaving 15 bases between the germline ends. Sequencing used peripheral blood, obtained from a patient treated with photon-based radiotherapy. The chain recombines TRBV5-6 with TRBJ1-2, with unresolved D. The receptor's source is a woman between 50 and 59 years old with cholangiocarcinoma. CDR3 sequence reads: CASSPLGREYGYTF. The CDR3 DNA sequence: TGTGCCAGCAGCCCCCTCGGACGGGAATATGGCTACACCTTC.